This T cell receptor (beta chain) is drawn from a study of shared clonotypes between healthy human individuals. Profiled with immunoSEQ multiplex PCR; TCRdb holds only in-frame clones, not every one. The sample records hundreds of thousands of clones, roughly 95% being singletons. Naive CD8 cells lacked CD45RO and underwent positive selection for CCR7, leaving out terminally differentiated effector memory CD45RA+ cells. Every contributor of samples was a Caucasian grown-up residing in Nashville, Tennessee. The sample comprised naive CD8+ T cells sorted from blood. This receptor was identified in a woman aged 25 to 39 in good health.

CDR3 amino acids: CASGTRDLTLDTQYF. As DNA, the CDR3 is TGTGCCAGCGGAACCCGGGACCTAACTCTCGATACGCAGTATTTT. The genes are TRBV6-1 and TRBJ2-3, with D possibly being TRBD1 or TRBD2 (5 bases each). This CDR3 is 15 amino acids long. The germline CDR1 and CDR2 sequences are MNHNS and SASEGT. V was shortened by 8 bases and J by 6 bases, with 21 bases between the two germline ends.